These 5 T cell receptor beta chains share one sample of origin, sequenced in a study of blood T cell repertoires in COVID-19. Generated by immunoSEQ multiplex PCR, the TCRdb table keeps only in-frame clones and is missing some. Of some 500,000 clones in the sample, 85% to 90% were seen once. Sample: PBMCs or T cells enriched from blood (not recorded which). These receptors were obtained from a woman aged 40 to 50 who had recovered from COVID-19.

This clone was recorded once. The chain recombines TRBV27 with TRBJ2-1; 8 positions match TRBD2. Germline V gives CDR1 MNHEY, CDR2 SMNVEV (reference sequence). Trimming took 5 bases from V and 3 from J; bases not matched to a gene: 9. The CDR3 runs 16 residues. The CDR3: CASSLTSSGGYNEQFF. The CDR3 DNA follows: TGTGCCAGCAGTCTCACTTCCAGCGGGGGCTACAATGAGCAGTTCTTC.

This clone was recorded only once. The chain is built from TRBV19 and TRBJ1-5; a possible D gene is TRBD1 (5 bases). The germline V gene encodes CDR1 LNHDA and CDR2 SQIVND (reference sequence). V lost 5 bases to trimming and J lost 4 bases, with 9 bases between them. The CDR3 spans 13 residues. This CDR3 is CASSLRGNQPQHF. CDR3 in DNA: TGTGCCAGTAGTTTAAGGGGAAATCAGCCCCAGCATTTT.

The V gene is TRBV30, the J gene TRBJ1-3, with D perhaps TRBD1 (6 bases). The CDR3 contains 16 residues. V lost 1 base, J lost 1 base, and 14 bases lay in between. Germline loops: CDR1 GTSNPN, CDR2 SVGIG (reference sequence). The CDR3 bases are TGTGCCTGGAGTGGTTTGCGGGGGGCATCTGGAAACACCATATATTTT. Amino acids: CAWSGLRGASGNTIYF.

The chain has TRBV7-6 and TRBJ1-2, with a tentative D call TRBD1 (6 bases). The CDR3 spans 17 residues. Germline V gene sequence: CDR1 SGHVS, CDR2 FNYEAQ. V lost 0 bases to trimming and J lost 2 bases, with 16 bases between them. CDR3: CASSLAGGRLENYGYTF. The CDR3 DNA sequence: TGTGCCAGCAGCTTAGCCGGGGGGCGCCTGGAGAACTATGGCTACACCTTC.

The rearrangement uses TRBV24-1 and TRBJ2-2; no clear D gene. This CDR3 spans 12 amino acids. The germline V and J ends were trimmed by 6 bases and 5 bases, with 6 bases remaining between them. Germline lookup yields CDR1 KGHDR and CDR2 SFDVKD. The CDR3 sequence is CATSIQTGELFF. CDR3 DNA: TGTGCCACCAGTATACAGACCGGGGAGCTGTTTTTT.